Below, 30 T cell receptor beta chains from the same sample are listed, as sequenced in a study of shared clonotypes between healthy human individuals. Assay: immunoSEQ multiplex PCR; the TCRdb copy retains only in-frame clones and omits some. In the table there are around 700,000 clones, 60% to 80% of which are singletons. The sample consisted of memory CD4+ T cells sorted from blood. Documented subset: CD45RA-negative fraction. The receptors stem from a woman in her twenties or thirties in good health.

The chain joins TRBV25-1 to TRBJ2-2; 11 nucleotides match TRBD1. The length of the CDR3 is 14 residues. V lost 8 bases to trimming and J lost 2 bases; unmatched junction nucleotides: 1. From germline, CDR1 is MGHDK and CDR2 SYGVNS. Written as DNA, the CDR3 is TGTGCCAGCGGGACAGGGGGAAACACCGGGGAGCTGTTTTTT. It encodes CASGTGGNTGELFF.

The chain carries TRBV28 and TRBJ1-5; D is undetermined. V lost 6 bases and J 3 bases, leaving 15 bases between the germline ends. This CDR3 has 15 residues. The V gene's germline CDR1 is MDHEN and CDR2 SYDVKM. This CDR3 reads CASSRKGFYNQPQHF. In nucleotides, the CDR3 is TGTGCCAGCAGCCGAAAAGGTTTTTACAATCAGCCCCAGCATTTT.

The gene calls are TRBV5-8 and TRBJ1-4; D gene unclear. Germline CDR1 reads SGHTS; CDR2 reads YDEGEE. V dropped 1 base and J dropped 6 bases, with 16 bases sitting between them. This CDR3 is built from 16 residues. The CDR3, as DNA: TGTGCCAGCAGCTTGTCAATCGTGGAGGAGTATGAAAAACTGTTTTTT. Translated: CASSLSIVEEYEKLFF.

The V call is TRBV19, the J call TRBJ1-5; D unresolved. The germline V and J ends were trimmed by 5 bases and 1 base, with 12 bases remaining between them. The CDR3 runs to 15 residues. Germline-derived CDR1 and CDR2 are LNHDA and SQIVND (reference sequence). The CDR3 protein is CASSSSRWSNQPQHF. CDR3 DNA sequence: TGTGCCAGTAGTTCCTCCAGGTGGAGCAATCAGCCCCAGCATTTT.

V usage is TRBV5-1 and J usage is TRBJ2-7; D is possibly TRBD1 (6 bases). The V end lost 3 bases, the J end lost 2 bases, and 9 bases lay between the germline ends. The CDR3 consists of 13 residues. Germline loops: CDR1 SGHRS, CDR2 YFSETQ. CDR3 residues: CASSWDNAYEQYF. CDR3 DNA sequence: TGCGCCAGCAGCTGGGACAATGCCTACGAGCAGTACTTC.

This chain joins TRBV6-5 and TRBJ2-2, with D maybe TRBD1 (5 bases). Trimming left V 6 bases short and J 7 bases short, with 9 bases between. This CDR3 has 12 amino acids. In germline, CDR1 is MNHEY, CDR2 SVGAGI. The CDR3 region has the DNA TGTGCCAGCAGCAGGGCTGTCGGGGAGCTGTTTTTT. It encodes CASSRAVGELFF.

The rearrangement uses TRBV28 and TRBJ2-6; unclear D gene. This CDR3 spans 13 amino acids. Trimming left V 5 bases short and J 1 base short, with 3 bases between. Germline assignment: CDR1 MDHEN and CDR2 SYDVKM. The CDR3 DNA reads TGTGCCAGCAGTGCTTCTGGGGCCAACGTCCTGACTTTC. This translates into CASSASGANVLTF.

The V call is TRBV30, the J call TRBJ2-2; D gene ambiguous. The CDR3 covers 12 residues. Germline values: CDR1 GTSNPN, CDR2 SVGIG (reference sequence). V was trimmed by 3 bases and J by 8 bases, leaving 10 bases between them. The CDR3, as DNA: TGTGCCTGGAGAGCCCTTCGGGGGGAGCTGTTTTTT. It specifies CAWRALRGELFF.

The chain recombines TRBV4-1 with TRBJ2-1; 13 positions match TRBD2. Trimming cost V 1 base and J 7 bases; bases outside gene matches: 7. CDR3 length: 17 residues. The germline V gene has CDR1 MGHRA and CDR2 YSYEKL. This CDR3 is CASSQGPLAGGPNEQFF. CDR3 sequence (DNA): TGCGCCAGCAGCCAAGGCCCACTAGCGGGAGGGCCAAATGAGCAGTTCTTC.

The chain has TRBV5-5 and TRBJ1-1, with 7 bases identical to TRBD1. CDR1 is SGHKS, CDR2 YYEKEE, per germline (reference sequence). V lost 4 bases and J lost 14; bases outside the gene matches: 14. This CDR3 is 13 amino acids long. The CDR3: CASSTIDRAKMFF. CDR3 bases: TGTGCCAGCAGCACCATCGACAGGGCCAAAATGTTCTTT.

This chain uses TRBV6-5 with TRBJ1-6; 7 nucleotides line up with TRBD1. Germline loops: CDR1 MNHEY, CDR2 SVGAGI. This CDR3 comprises 13 residues. V trimming: 8 bases; J trimming: 7 bases; junction bases outside the gene matches: 5. Here the CDR3 reads CASRDRANSPLHF. The DNA of the CDR3 is TGTGCCAGCCGAGACAGGGCGAATTCACCCCTCCACTTT.

The chain recombines TRBV28 with TRBJ1-5; a possible D gene is TRBD1 (5 bases). Germline CDR1 is MDHEN and CDR2 is SYDVKM. The CDR3 has 13 amino acids. The ends were cut back, 11 bases at V and 5 bases at J, with 16 bases in the middle. CDR3 protein: CACRGRGDQPQHF. The CDR3 DNA reads TGTGCCTGCCGGGGGAGGGGCGATCAGCCCCAGCATTTT. Filled out from reference TRBV28 and TRBJ1-5, the complete variable domain reads DVKVTQSSRYLVKRTGEKVFLECVQDMDHENMFWYRQDPGLGLRLIYFSYDVKMKEKGDIPEGYSVSREKKERFSLILESASTNQTSMYLCACRGRGDQPQHFGDGTRLSIL.

In its sample, this clone was seen a few times. The identical CDR3 is also encoded by other nucleotide sequences in the sample. V is TRBV2 and J is TRBJ1-1; no definite D call. Trimming left V 1 base short and J 5 bases short, with 11 bases between. The CDR3 loop spans 14 amino acids. Germline loops: CDR1 SNHLY, CDR2 FYNNEI. The CDR3: CASSEEGARTEAFF. CDR3 nucleotide sequence: TGTGCCAGCAGTGAAGAGGGCGCCAGGACTGAAGCTTTCTTT.

The gene calls are TRBV19 and TRBJ1-4, with D tentatively TRBD1 (6 bases). Germline V gives CDR1 LNHDA, CDR2 SQIVND (reference sequence). The length of the CDR3 is 14 residues. Trimming pared 4 bases from V and 6 bases from J, leaving 12 bases between. The CDR3 DNA is TGTGCCAGTAGTACCGGACAGCCAGATGAAAAACTGTTTTTT. It codes for CASSTGQPDEKLFF.

The CDR3 loop reads CASRQGGSYEQYF. The CDR3 DNA is TGTGCCAGCAGGCAGGGGGGATCCTACGAGCAGTACTTC. The chain links TRBV2 to TRBJ2-7, with a possible D match to TRBD1 (7 bases). With 6 bases removed from V and 1 base from J, the gap between germline ends came to 10 bases. The CDR3 covers 13 residues. Germline values: CDR1 SNHLY, CDR2 FYNNEI. The variable domain in full, with the rest retrieved from reference TRBV2 and TRBJ2-7, is EPEVTQTPSHQVTQMGQEVILRCVPISNHLYFYWYRQILGQKVEFLVSFYNNEISEKSEIFDDQFSVERPDGSNFTLKIRSTKLEDSAMYFCASRQGGSYEQYFGPGTRLTVT.

In this sample, this clone turned up a few times. V usage is TRBV5-1 and J usage is TRBJ1-4; D uncertain. The germline V and J ends were trimmed by 0 bases and 4 bases, with 7 bases remaining between them. The CDR3 spans 14 residues. The germline V gene encodes CDR1 SGHRS and CDR2 YFSETQ. The CDR3 DNA is TGCGCCAGCAGCTTGGACGGCAGTAATGAAAAACTGTTTTTT. Translated: CASSLDGSNEKLFF.

The chain combines TRBV28 with TRBJ2-3; D may be TRBD2 (6 bases). The length of the CDR3 is 12 residues. In germline, CDR1 is MDHEN, CDR2 SYDVKM. With 0 bases removed from V and 9 bases from J, the gap between germline ends came to 7 bases. Written as DNA, the CDR3 is TGTGCCAGCAGTTTATGGGCGGGGACGCAGTATTTT. Protein: CASSLWAGTQYF.

V and J are TRBV6-5 and TRBJ2-7; D is undetermined. CDR3 size: 12 residues. The ends were cut back, 0 bases at V and 6 bases at J, with 6 bases in the middle. Germline CDR1 reads MNHEY; CDR2 reads SVGAGI. CDR3 DNA: TGTGCCAGCAGTTACTCGGGGTTCGAGCAGTACTTC. It yields the protein CASSYSGFEQYF.

This chain uses TRBV5-5 with TRBJ2-7, with a weak D call TRBD2 (6 bases). The CDR3 spans 16 residues. V was shortened by 0 bases and J by 6 bases, with 19 bases between the two germline ends. CDR1 SGHKS and CDR2 YYEKEE come from the germline V gene (reference sequence). The CDR3 DNA follows: TGTGCCAGCAGCTTGGCCATTGGGGACTGGGACCGCGAGCAGTACTTC. Its translation is CASSLAIGDWDREQYF.

This clone has a single count. This sequence joins TRBV4-1 and TRBJ1-5; the D is unclear. The V gene's germline CDR1 is MGHRA and CDR2 YSYEKL. The CDR3 contains 15 residues. V was pared by 0 bases and J by 5 bases, with 11 bases between. The CDR3 loop reads CASSQEVRRDQPQHF. CDR3 coding DNA: TGCGCCAGCAGCCAAGAAGTAAGGAGGGATCAGCCCCAGCATTTT.

The chain has TRBV9 and TRBJ2-4; D not certain. V was trimmed by 4 bases and J by 0 bases, leaving 11 bases between them. Germline lookup yields CDR1 SGDLS and CDR2 YYNGEE. CDR3 length equals 15 residues. CDR3 nucleotides: TGTGCCAGCAGCCCAGCCGGTGGAGCCAAAAACATTCAGTACTTC. Residues: CASSPAGGAKNIQYF. Filled out from reference TRBV9 and TRBJ2-4, the complete variable domain reads DSGVTQTPKHLITATGQRVTLRCSPRSGDLSVYWYQQSLDQGLQFLIQYYNGEERAKGNILERFSAQQFPDLHSELNLSSLELGDSALYFCASSPAGGAKNIQYFGAGTRLSVL.

This sequence joins TRBV7-2 and TRBJ2-6, with D possibly TRBD1 on 6 matching bases. Germline CDR1 and CDR2: SGHTA and FQGNSA. This CDR3 is 16 amino acids long. The germline V and J ends were trimmed by 6 bases and 2 bases, with 14 bases remaining between them. The CDR3 DNA is TGTGCCAGCAGTCCAGGGGCGGATGCTGGGGCCAACGTCCTGACTTTC. Translated: CASSPGADAGANVLTF.

This clone has only a few counts. This chain uses TRBV15 with TRBJ2-7, with 10 nucleotides matching TRBD1. The CDR3 extends over 15 amino acids. The V gene end was trimmed by 4 bases and the J gene end by 5 bases; junction bases not matched to a gene: 8. Germline V gene sequence: CDR1 LNHNV, CDR2 YYDKDF (reference sequence). CDR3 bases: TGTGCCACCAGCATCGGACAGGGGGAATCGGACGAGCAGTACTTC. It translates to CATSIGQGESDEQYF.

The chain employs TRBV18 and TRBJ2-2, with D hard to call. V gave up 3 bases and J gave up 5 bases, with 19 bases separating them. CDR3 length equals 17 residues. Per the germline V gene, CDR1 is KGHSH and CDR2 is LQKENI. CDR3 sequence: CASSPQLPSSPTGELFF. As DNA, the CDR3 is TGTGCCAGCTCACCTCAACTCCCTAGTTCACCGACCGGGGAGCTGTTTTTT.

The chain has TRBV19 and TRBJ1-5; possible D gene TRBD1, 5 bases. The length of the CDR3 is 13 residues. Per germline, CDR1 LNHDA and CDR2 SQIVND (reference sequence). Trimming removed 6 bases from V and 7 bases from J, with 13 bases in between. CDR3 nucleotides: TGTGCCAGTAGCCCCTGGGGGGGACAGCCCCAGCATTTT. Translating gives CASSPWGGQPQHF.

Here the CDR3 DNA reads TGCGCCAGCACAATTTCCAGGGCGGGGTACACCGGGGAGCTGTTTTTT. Translation gives CASTISRAGYTGELFF. The chain is built from TRBV5-1 and TRBJ2-2, with a tentative D call TRBD2 (6 bases). The CDR3 totals 16 residues. Looked up from germline, CDR1 is SGHRS and CDR2 is YFSETQ. Trimming cost V 6 bases and J 3 bases, with 18 bases left between them.

The rearrangement joins TRBV29-1 to TRBJ1-1; 9 nucleotides align to TRBD1. Germline values: CDR1 SQVTM, CDR2 ANQGSEA. J gave up 0 bases and V 7 bases, and 12 bases lay outside the gene matches. The CDR3 is 16 amino acids. CDR3 residues: CSAGGTGGAMNTEAFF. The CDR3 bases are TGCAGCGCGGGGGGTACAGGGGGCGCGATGAACACTGAAGCTTTCTTT.

The rearrangement links TRBV19 to TRBJ1-2; D is unresolved. V lost 6 bases, J lost 8 bases, and 10 bases lay in between. From germline, CDR1 is LNHDA and CDR2 SQIVND (reference sequence). The CDR3 consists of 11 residues. The CDR3 loop is CASSILGGYTF. DNA of the CDR3: TGTGCCAGTAGCATTTTAGGCGGCTACACCTTC.

The chain uses TRBV2 and TRBJ2-7; 9 nucleotides match TRBD2. CDR1 and CDR2 (germline): SNHLY, FYNNEI. The CDR3 is made up of 16 amino acids. Germline trimming cut 5 bases from V and 0 bases from J; bases unmatched to any gene: 8. CDR3 residues: CASSRPSSGASYEQYF. CDR3 nucleotides: TGTGCCAGCAGTAGGCCCTCTAGCGGGGCCTCCTACGAGCAGTACTTC.

The chain couples TRBV15 to TRBJ2-1; 12 bases fit TRBD2. Germline values: CDR1 LNHNV, CDR2 YYDKDF (reference sequence). The CDR3 has 16 residues. V shed 1 base, J shed 9 bases, and the junction held 7 bases outside the gene matches. Here the CDR3 reads CATSRVRLAGGGEQFF. The CDR3 nucleotides read TGTGCCACCAGCAGAGTTCGCCTAGCGGGAGGGGGTGAGCAGTTCTTC.